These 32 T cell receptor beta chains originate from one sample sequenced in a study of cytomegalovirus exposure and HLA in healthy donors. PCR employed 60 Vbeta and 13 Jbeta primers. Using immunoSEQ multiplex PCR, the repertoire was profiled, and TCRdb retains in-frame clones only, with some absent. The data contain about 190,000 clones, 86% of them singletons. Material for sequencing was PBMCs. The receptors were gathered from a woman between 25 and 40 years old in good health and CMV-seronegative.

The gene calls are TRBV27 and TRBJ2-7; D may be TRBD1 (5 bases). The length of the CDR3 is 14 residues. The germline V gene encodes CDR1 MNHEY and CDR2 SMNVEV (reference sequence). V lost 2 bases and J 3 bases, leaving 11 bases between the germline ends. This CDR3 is CASSLGDRFYEQYF. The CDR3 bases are TGTGCCAGCAGTTTAGGAGACAGATTCTACGAGCAGTACTTC.

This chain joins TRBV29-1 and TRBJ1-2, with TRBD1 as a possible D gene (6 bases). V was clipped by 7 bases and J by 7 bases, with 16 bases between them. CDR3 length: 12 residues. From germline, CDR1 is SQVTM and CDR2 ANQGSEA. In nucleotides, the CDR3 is TGCAGCGGAACGGATGTCAGGGGTGGCTACACCTTC. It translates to CSGTDVRGGYTF.

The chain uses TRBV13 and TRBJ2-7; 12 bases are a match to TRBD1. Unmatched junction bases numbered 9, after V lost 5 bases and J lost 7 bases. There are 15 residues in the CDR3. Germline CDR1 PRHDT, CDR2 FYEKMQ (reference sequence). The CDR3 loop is CASSPGTGGAREQYF. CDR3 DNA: TGTGCCAGCAGCCCCGGGACAGGGGGCGCGAGGGAGCAGTACTTC.

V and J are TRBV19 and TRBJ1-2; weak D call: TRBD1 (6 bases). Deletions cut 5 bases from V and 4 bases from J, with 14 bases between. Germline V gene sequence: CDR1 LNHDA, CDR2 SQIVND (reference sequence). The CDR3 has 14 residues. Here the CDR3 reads CASSPTGSGYGYTF. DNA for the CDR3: TGTGCCAGTAGTCCAACAGGGAGTGGCTATGGCTACACCTTC.

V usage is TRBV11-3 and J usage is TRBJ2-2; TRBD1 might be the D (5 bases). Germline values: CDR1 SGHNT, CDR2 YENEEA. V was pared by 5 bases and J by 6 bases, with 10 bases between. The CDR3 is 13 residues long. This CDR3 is CASSQTRAGELFF. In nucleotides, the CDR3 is TGTGCCAGCAGCCAAACCAGGGCCGGGGAGCTGTTTTTT.

CDR3: CASSFAPGAQYF. The CDR3 bases are TGTGCCAGCAGCTTCGCCCCGGGGGCCCAGTACTTC. The V call is TRBV7-9, the J call TRBJ2-5; weak D call: TRBD2 (6 bases). Germline V gene data show CDR1 as SEHNR and CDR2 as FQNEAQ (reference sequence). Trimming cost V 3 bases and J 9 bases, with 11 bases left between them. The CDR3 runs 12 residues.

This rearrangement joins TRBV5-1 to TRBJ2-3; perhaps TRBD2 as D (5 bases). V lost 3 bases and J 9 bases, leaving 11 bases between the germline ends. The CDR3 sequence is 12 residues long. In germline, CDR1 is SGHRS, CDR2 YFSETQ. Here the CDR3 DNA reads TGCGCCAGCAGCTCCCTAGCTGACACGCAGTATTTT. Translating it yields CASSSLADTQYF.

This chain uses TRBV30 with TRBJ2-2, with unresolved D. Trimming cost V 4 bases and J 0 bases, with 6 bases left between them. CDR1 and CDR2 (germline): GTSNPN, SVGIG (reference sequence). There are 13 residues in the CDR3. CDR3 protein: CAWTGSNTGELFF. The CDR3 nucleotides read TGTGCCTGGACAGGATCGAACACCGGGGAGCTGTTTTTT.

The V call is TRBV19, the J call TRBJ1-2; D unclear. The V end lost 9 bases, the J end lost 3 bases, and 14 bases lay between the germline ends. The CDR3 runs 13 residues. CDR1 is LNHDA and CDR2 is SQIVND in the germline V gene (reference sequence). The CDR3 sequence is CASHPAEYYGYTF. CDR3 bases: TGTGCCAGCCACCCGGCGGAGTACTATGGCTACACCTTC.

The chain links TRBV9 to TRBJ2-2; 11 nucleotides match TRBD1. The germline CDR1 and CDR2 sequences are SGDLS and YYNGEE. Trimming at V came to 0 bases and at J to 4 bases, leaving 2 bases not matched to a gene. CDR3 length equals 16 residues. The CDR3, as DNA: TGTGCCAGCAGCGTAGCCGGACAGGGGGCCACCGGGGAGCTGTTTTTT. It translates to CASSVAGQGATGELFF.

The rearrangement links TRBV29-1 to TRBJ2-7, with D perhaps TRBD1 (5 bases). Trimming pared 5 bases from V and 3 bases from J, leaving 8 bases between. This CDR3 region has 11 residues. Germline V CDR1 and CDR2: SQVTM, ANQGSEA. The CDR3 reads CSVYRNYEQYF. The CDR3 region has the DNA TGCAGCGTTTACAGGAACTACGAGCAGTACTTC.

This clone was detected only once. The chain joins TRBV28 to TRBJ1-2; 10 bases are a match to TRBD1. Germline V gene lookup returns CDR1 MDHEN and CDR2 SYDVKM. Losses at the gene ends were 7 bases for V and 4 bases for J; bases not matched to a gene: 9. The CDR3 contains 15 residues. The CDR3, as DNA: TGTGCCAGCATCATTCGACAGGGGGCGGGCTATGGCTACACCTTC. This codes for CASIIRQGAGYGYTF.

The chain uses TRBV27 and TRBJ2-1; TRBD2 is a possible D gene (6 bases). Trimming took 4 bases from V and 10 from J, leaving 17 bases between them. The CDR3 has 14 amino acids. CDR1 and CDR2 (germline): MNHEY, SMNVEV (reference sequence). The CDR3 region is CASSSGLLLGEQFF. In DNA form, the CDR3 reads TGTGCCAGCAGTTCGGGACTCCTCCTTGGGGAGCAGTTCTTC.

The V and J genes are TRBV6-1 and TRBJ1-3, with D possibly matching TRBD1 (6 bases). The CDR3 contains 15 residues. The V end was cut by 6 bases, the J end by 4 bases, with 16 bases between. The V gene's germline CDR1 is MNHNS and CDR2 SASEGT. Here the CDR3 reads CASRLQGDAGNTIYF. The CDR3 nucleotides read TGTGCCAGCAGGCTACAGGGCGACGCGGGAAACACCATATATTTT.

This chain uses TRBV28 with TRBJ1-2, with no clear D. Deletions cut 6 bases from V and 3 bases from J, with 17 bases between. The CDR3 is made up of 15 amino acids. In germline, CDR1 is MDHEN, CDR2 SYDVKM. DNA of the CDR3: TGTGCCAGCAGCAACTCTGTTCCGAGGGACTATGGCTACACCTTC. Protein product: CASSNSVPRDYGYTF.

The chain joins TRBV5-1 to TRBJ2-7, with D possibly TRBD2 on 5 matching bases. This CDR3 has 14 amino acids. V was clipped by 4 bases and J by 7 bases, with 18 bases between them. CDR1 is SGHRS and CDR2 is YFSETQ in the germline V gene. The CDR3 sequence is CASSPGRLRGEQYF. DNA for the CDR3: TGCGCCAGCAGCCCCGGCCGACTCCGGGGAGAGCAGTACTTC.

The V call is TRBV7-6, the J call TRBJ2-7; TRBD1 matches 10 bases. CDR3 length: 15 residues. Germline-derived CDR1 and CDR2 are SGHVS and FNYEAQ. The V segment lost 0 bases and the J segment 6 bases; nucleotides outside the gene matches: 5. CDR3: CASSLARGTGVEQYF. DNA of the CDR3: TGTGCCAGCAGCTTAGCGCGGGGGACAGGGGTCGAGCAGTACTTC.

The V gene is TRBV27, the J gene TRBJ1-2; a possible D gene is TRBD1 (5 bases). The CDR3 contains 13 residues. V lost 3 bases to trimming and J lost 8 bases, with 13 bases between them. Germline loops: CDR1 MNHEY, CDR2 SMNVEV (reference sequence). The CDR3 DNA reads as TGTGCCAGCAGTTTCCCCGACAGTAGGGGCTACACCTTC. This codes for CASSFPDSRGYTF.

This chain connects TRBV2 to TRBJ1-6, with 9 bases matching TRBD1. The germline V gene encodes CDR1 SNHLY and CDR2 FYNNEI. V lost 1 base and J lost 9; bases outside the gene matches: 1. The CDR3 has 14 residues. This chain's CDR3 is CASSEGTGVSPLHF. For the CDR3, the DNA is TGTGCCAGCAGTGAAGGGACAGGGGTTTCACCCCTCCACTTT.

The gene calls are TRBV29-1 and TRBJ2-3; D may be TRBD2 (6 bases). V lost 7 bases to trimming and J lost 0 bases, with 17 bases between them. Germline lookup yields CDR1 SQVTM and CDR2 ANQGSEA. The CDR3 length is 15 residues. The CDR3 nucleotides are TGCAGCGCCGACGGCCCGGGAGCTAGCACAGATACGCAGTATTTT. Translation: CSADGPGASTDTQYF.

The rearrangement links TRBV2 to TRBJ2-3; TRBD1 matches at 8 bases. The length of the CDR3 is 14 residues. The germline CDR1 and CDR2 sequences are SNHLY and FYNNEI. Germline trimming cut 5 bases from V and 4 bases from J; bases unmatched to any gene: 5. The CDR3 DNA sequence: TGTGCCAGCAGTTCCCAGGGGGCATCAGATACGCAGTATTTT. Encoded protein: CASSSQGASDTQYF.

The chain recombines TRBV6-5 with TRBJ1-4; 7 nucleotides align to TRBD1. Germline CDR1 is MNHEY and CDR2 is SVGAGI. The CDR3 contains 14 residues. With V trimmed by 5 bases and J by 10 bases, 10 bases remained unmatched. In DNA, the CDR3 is TGTGCCAGCAGTACTAGAGAACCAGGGGGAAAACTGTTTTTT. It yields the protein CASSTREPGGKLFF.

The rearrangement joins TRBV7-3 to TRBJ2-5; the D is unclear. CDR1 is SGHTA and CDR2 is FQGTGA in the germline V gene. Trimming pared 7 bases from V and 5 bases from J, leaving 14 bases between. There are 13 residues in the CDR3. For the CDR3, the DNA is TGTGCCAGCACCCGATACGAGAAGGAGACCCAGTACTTC. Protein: CASTRYEKETQYF. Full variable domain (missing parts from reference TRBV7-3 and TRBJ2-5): GAGVSQTPSNKVTEKGKYVELRCDPISGHTALYWYRQSLGQGPEFLIYFQGTGAADDSGLPNDRFFAVRPEGSVSTLKIQRTERGDSAVYLCASTRYEKETQYFGPGTRLLVL.

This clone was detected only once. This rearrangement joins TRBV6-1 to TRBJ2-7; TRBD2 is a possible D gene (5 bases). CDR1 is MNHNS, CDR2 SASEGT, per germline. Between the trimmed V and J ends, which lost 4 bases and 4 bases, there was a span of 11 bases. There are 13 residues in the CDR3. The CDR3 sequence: CASSAQRSYEQYF. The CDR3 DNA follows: TGTGCCAGCAGTGCCCAGCGGTCGTACGAGCAGTACTTC.

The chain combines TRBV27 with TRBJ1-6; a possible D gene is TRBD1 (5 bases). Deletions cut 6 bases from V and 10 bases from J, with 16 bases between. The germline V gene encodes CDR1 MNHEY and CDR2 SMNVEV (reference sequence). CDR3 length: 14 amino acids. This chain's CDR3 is CASSPGQRRSPLHF. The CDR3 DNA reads TGTGCCAGCAGCCCAGGGCAAAGGCGGTCACCCCTCCACTTT.

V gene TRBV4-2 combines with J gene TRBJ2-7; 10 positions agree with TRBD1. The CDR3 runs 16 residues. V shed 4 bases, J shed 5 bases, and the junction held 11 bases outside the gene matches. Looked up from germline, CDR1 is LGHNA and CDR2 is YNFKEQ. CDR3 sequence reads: CASSPSPQTGGDEQYF. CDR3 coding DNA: TGTGCCAGCAGCCCTAGCCCCCAGACAGGGGGCGACGAGCAGTACTTC.

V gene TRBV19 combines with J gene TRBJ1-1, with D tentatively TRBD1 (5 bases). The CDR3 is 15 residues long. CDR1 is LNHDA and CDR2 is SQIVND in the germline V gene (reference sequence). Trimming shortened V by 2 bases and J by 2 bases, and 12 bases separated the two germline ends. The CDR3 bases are TGTGCCAGTAGTATACTACCAGGGATAAACACTGAAGCTTTCTTT. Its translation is CASSILPGINTEAFF.

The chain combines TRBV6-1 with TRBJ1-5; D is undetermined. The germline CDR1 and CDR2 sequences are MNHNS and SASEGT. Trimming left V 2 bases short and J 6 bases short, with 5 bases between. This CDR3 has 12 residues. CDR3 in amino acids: CASSEMAQPQHF. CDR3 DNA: TGTGCCAGCAGTGAAATGGCTCAGCCCCAGCATTTT.

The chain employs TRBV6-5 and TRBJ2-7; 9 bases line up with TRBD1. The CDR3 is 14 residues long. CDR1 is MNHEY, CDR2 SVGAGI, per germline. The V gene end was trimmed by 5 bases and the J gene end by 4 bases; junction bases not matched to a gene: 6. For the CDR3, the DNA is TGTGCCAGCAGTAGACGGACAGGGGAGTACGAGCAGTACTTC. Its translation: CASSRRTGEYEQYF.

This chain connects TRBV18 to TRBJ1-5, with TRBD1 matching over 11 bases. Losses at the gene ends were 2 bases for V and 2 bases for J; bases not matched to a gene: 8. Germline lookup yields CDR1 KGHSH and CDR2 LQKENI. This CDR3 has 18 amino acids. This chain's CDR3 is CASSPNSGTGGGNQPQHF. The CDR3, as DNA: TGTGCCAGCTCACCAAACTCCGGGACAGGGGGAGGCAATCAGCCCCAGCATTTT.

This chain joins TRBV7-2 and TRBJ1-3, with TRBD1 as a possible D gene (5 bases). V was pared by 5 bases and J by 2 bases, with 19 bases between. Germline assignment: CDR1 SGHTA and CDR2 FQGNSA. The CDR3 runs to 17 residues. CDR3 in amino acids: CASSLSLGGLAGNTIYF. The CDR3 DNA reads TGTGCCAGCAGCCTGTCTCTTGGGGGGTTAGCTGGAAACACCATATATTTT.

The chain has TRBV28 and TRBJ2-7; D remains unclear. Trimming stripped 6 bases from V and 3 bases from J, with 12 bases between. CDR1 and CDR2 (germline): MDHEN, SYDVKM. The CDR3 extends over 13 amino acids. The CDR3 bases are TGTGCCAGCAGCCCGATAGCTCACTACGAGCAGTACTTC. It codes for CASSPIAHYEQYF.